A single sample gave rise to the 9 T cell receptor beta chains below, sequenced in a study of T cells after yellow fever vaccination. TCRdb re-derived calls from the 5' RACE reads in MiXCR, one entry per CDR3 protein. This sample carries a few hundred thousand distinct CDR3 sequences, approximately 18% of them seen once, and the ten largest clones take roughly 19%. The starting material was PBMCs, obtained before the yellow fever booster vaccination. The receptor set was obtained from a man younger than 35 who received the YFV17D yellow fever vaccine.

The V call is TRBV10-3, the J call TRBJ1-1; 9 nucleotides agree with TRBD1. J lost 5 bases, V lost 6 bases, and 16 bases had no gene match. The CDR3 contains 17 residues. From germline, CDR1 is ENHRY and CDR2 SYGVKD. The CDR3, as DNA: TGTGCCATCAGGGGACTTACAGGGGGCAGGAGAAAAACTGAAGCTTTCTTT. Protein: CAIRGLTGGRRKTEAFF.

This clonotype was detected only a few times. The gene calls are TRBV7-3 and TRBJ2-5; 7 positions match TRBD2. Germline values: CDR1 SGHTA, CDR2 FQGTGA. The V gene end was trimmed by 6 bases and the J gene end by 7 bases; junction bases not matched to a gene: 11. The CDR3 contains 14 residues. The CDR3 spells CASSYSSGPGTQYF. The CDR3 DNA follows: TGTGCCAGCAGTTATTCTAGCGGCCCGGGGACCCAGTACTTC.

This clonotype was seen only a few times. J is TRBJ2-3 and V is TRBV7-9; unclear D gene. The germline V gene encodes CDR1 SEHNR and CDR2 FQNEAQ (reference sequence). The V end lost 5 bases, the J end lost 4 bases, and 13 bases lay between the germline ends. This CDR3 region has 14 residues. CDR3 nucleotides: TGTGCCAGCAGCATTTCAGGTCCCCCAGATACGCAGTATTTT. It translates to CASSISGPPDTQYF.

In this sample, this clonotype turned up a few times. The V call is TRBV20-1, the J call TRBJ1-4, with D hard to call. Germline V gene data show CDR1 as DFQATT and CDR2 as SNEGSKA (reference sequence). V lost 0 bases and J 10 bases, leaving 18 bases between the germline ends. CDR3 length equals 15 residues. CDR3 in DNA: TGCAGTGCTAGAGATATAGACGGGAGTGGAGGAAAACTGTTTTTT. Protein: CSARDIDGSGGKLFF.

This chain joins TRBV12-3 or TRBV12-4 and TRBJ1-2; the D is unclear. V was shortened by 3 bases and J by 4 bases, with 9 bases between the two germline ends. The CDR3 loop spans 13 amino acids. The CDR3 DNA sequence: TGTGCCAGCAGTTTCAGCGGACTCTATGGCTACACCTTC. Amino acid sequence: CASSFSGLYGYTF.

The rearrangement links TRBV27 to TRBJ2-3, with 7 positions matching TRBD1. The CDR3 totals 15 residues. The germline CDR1 and CDR2 sequences are MNHEY and SMNVEV (reference sequence). V lost 6 bases to trimming and J lost 4 bases; unmatched junction nucleotides: 10. The CDR3 spells CASSPGTVRSDTQYF. For the CDR3, the DNA is TGTGCCAGCAGCCCCGGGACAGTCAGGTCAGATACGCAGTATTTT.

This clonotype was counted a few times. The chain links TRBV7-9 to TRBJ2-5; 10 nucleotides align to TRBD2. The CDR3 sequence is 16 residues long. V was clipped by 5 bases and J by 1 base; unmatched bases: 7. CDR1 and CDR2 (germline): SEHNR, FQNEAQ (reference sequence). The CDR3 bases are TGTGCCAGCAGCCACCCTAGCGGGGGTCGCCAAGAGACCCAGTACTTC. Its protein product is CASSHPSGGRQETQYF.

In this sample, this clonotype turned up a few times. The genes are TRBV7-2 and TRBJ1-2; 7 bases align to TRBD1. CDR3 length: 15 amino acids. The germline gives CDR1 SGHTA, CDR2 FQGNSA. V was pared by 5 bases and J by 5 bases, with 11 bases of the junction left unmatched. Here the CDR3 DNA reads TGTGCCAGCAGCGAGACTCCGGGACAGAGTTATGGCTACACCTTC. Protein sequence: CASSETPGQSYGYTF.

This clonotype has a handful of counts. The chain is built from TRBV4-2 and TRBJ1-6; 9 nucleotides line up with TRBD1. The CDR3 has 15 amino acids. The junction had 8 bases not matched to a gene; V was cut back by 6 bases and J by 8 bases. Germline-derived CDR1 and CDR2 are LGHNA and YNFKEQ. The CDR3 protein is CASSQLWDRDSPLHF. The CDR3 DNA follows: TGTGCCAGCAGTCAGCTCTGGGACAGGGATTCACCCCTCCACTTT.